The 15 T cell receptor beta chains in this list originate from one sample, sequenced in a study of blood T cell repertoires in COVID-19. Sequenced by immunoSEQ multiplex PCR; TCRdb stores in-frame clones only, minus some. This table has around 160,000 clones, 88% appearing once. The specimen was peripheral blood. The receptors come from a human donor in a cohort sampled during active COVID-19.

The chain joins TRBV6-5 to TRBJ2-5, with TRBD2 matching over 8 bases. The CDR3 consists of 12 residues. V lost 2 bases and J lost 10; bases outside the gene matches: 3. The germline gives CDR1 MNHEY, CDR2 SVGAGI. The chain's CDR3 is CASSYAGGGQYF. In DNA form, the CDR3 reads TGTGCCAGCAGTTACGCGGGGGGCGGCCAGTACTTC.

The chain links TRBV27 to TRBJ1-1; weak D call: TRBD1 (6 bases). The CDR3 extends over 12 amino acids. CDR1 is MNHEY, CDR2 SMNVEV, per germline (reference sequence). The CDR3 DNA follows: TGTGTGGTCTTGAACAGGGCCCGTGAAGCTTTCTTT. Its protein is CVVLNRAREAFF.

The chain uses TRBV15 and TRBJ2-1; D ambiguous. Germline CDR1 reads LNHNV; CDR2 reads YYDKDF (reference sequence). This CDR3 region has 13 residues. Trimming cost V 0 bases and J 8 bases, with 8 bases left between them. This chain's CDR3 is CATSRDHGYEQFF. CDR3 nucleotide sequence: TGTGCCACCAGCAGAGATCACGGGTATGAGCAGTTCTTC.

The chain links TRBV12-2 to TRBJ1-5; the table's D call TRBD1 went unverified against the DNA. TRBV12-2 is shown as a pseudogene. The CDR3 runs 19 residues. The CDR3, as DNA: TGTGCAAGTCGCATCGCCGCATCCGGGACAGATGATAGCAATCAGCCCCAGCATTTT. It yields the protein CASRIAASGTDDSNQPQHF.

The chain couples TRBV19 to TRBJ2-7; 8 bases align to TRBD2. Germline V CDR1 and CDR2: LNHDA, SQIVND (reference sequence). V lost 6 bases, J lost 3 bases, and 19 bases stayed unmatched. The CDR3 length is 18 residues. The CDR3 reads CASSPGLAGRPGGYEQYF. The DNA for the CDR3 is TGTGCCAGTAGCCCGGGGCTAGCGGGCCGCCCTGGAGGCTACGAGCAGTACTTC.

The V gene is TRBV29-1, the J gene TRBJ2-1; tentative D call: TRBD2 (6 bases). V was pared by 2 bases and J by 4 bases, with 18 bases between. The germline CDR1 and CDR2 sequences are SQVTM and ANQGSEA. The CDR3 is made up of 16 amino acids. The CDR3 sequence: CSVENWRDPLYNEQFF. The CDR3 nucleotides are TGCAGCGTTGAAAATTGGCGGGATCCTTTATACAATGAGCAGTTCTTC.

The rearrangement uses TRBV3-1 (or the pseudogene TRBV3-2) and TRBJ2-7; D not certain. Trimming pared 3 bases from V and 5 bases from J, leaving 11 bases between. Germline CDR1 reads LGHDT; CDR2 reads YNNKEL (reference sequence). The CDR3 length is 13 residues. DNA of the CDR3: TGTGCCAGCAGCCACCTAACGTACCACGAGCAGTACTTC. As protein: CASSHLTYHEQYF.

The V gene is TRBV4-2, the J gene TRBJ1-1; TRBD1 matches at 7 bases. The germline CDR1 and CDR2 sequences are LGHNA and YNFKEQ. CDR3 length: 16 residues. The trim removed 1 base at V and 1 base at J, leaving 6 bases unmatched. The DNA of the CDR3 is TGTGCCAGCAGCCAAGTAAGCCGACAGGGGAACACTGAAGCTTTCTTT. Translation: CASSQVSRQGNTEAFF.

This clone was observed a single time. The chain is built from TRBV11-3 and TRBJ1-1; 8 positions agree with TRBD1. V lost 2 bases to trimming and J lost 6 bases; unmatched junction nucleotides: 2. CDR3 length: 13 residues. The germline V gene has CDR1 SGHNT and CDR2 YENEEA. The DNA of the CDR3 is TGTGCCAGCAGCTTATCAGGGGGCCCTGAAGCTTTCTTT. Translation gives CASSLSGGPEAFF. The full variable domain, in which reference TRBV11-3 and TRBJ1-1 provide the parts outside the CDR3, is EAGVVQSPRYKIIEKKQPVAFWCNPISGHNTLYWYLQNLGQGPELLIRYENEEAVDDSQLPKDRFSAERLKGVDSTLKIQPAELGDSAVYLCASSLSGGPEAFFGQGTRLTVV.

The chain recombines TRBV3-1 (or the pseudogene TRBV3-2) with TRBJ2-7, with 10 bases matching TRBD2. Germline CDR1 and CDR2: LGHDT and YNNKEL (reference sequence). This CDR3 is 15 amino acids long. V trimming: 1 base; J trimming: 5 bases; junction bases outside the gene matches: 5. CDR3 residues: CASSQASGSLNEQYF. The CDR3 DNA follows: TGTGCCAGCAGCCAAGCTAGCGGGAGTCTCAACGAGCAGTACTTC.

For the CDR3, the DNA is TGCGCCAGCAGTATGAGCGGGACTAACTACAATGAGCAGTTCTTC. Translating gives CASSMSGTNYNEQFF. The V gene is TRBV10-1, the J gene TRBJ2-1, with 7 bases fitting TRBD2. J lost 3 bases, V lost 5 bases, and 7 bases had no gene match. Looked up from germline, CDR1 is WNHNN and CDR2 is SYGVQD (reference sequence). This CDR3 comprises 15 residues.

The chain is built from TRBV4-2 and TRBJ2-4, with 8 bases identical to TRBD2. After removal of 0 bases from V and 6 bases from J, the junction contained 13 bases not matched to a gene. The CDR3 contains 18 residues. Germline lookup yields CDR1 LGHNA and CDR2 YNFKEQ. The CDR3 coding sequence is TGTGCCAGCAGCCAAGAGGGCGCGCGGGGGGCAAGGAGAAACATTCAGTACTTC. It encodes CASSQEGARGARRNIQYF.

V and J are TRBV9 and TRBJ2-1; 10 bases are shared with TRBD2. The CDR3 length is 15 residues. Germline V CDR1 and CDR2: SGDLS, YYNGEE. After removal of 4 bases from V and 7 bases from J, the junction contained 8 bases not matched to a gene. The CDR3 spells CASSQYSGRVNEQFF. CDR3 nucleotides: TGTGCCAGCAGCCAATACAGCGGGAGGGTTAATGAGCAGTTCTTC.

V and J are TRBV11-2 and TRBJ1-4; D uncertain. The CDR3 consists of 14 residues. V was shortened by 1 base and J by 3 bases, with 6 bases between the two germline ends. Germline values: CDR1 SGHAT, CDR2 FQNNGV. The CDR3 nucleotides read TGTGCCAGCAGCTTAGGGGCAGCTAATGAAAAACTGTTTTTT. Protein: CASSLGAANEKLFF.

The rearrangement uses TRBV3-1 (or the pseudogene TRBV3-2) and TRBJ2-2; no clear D. Trimming removed 8 bases at V and 4 bases at J, with 20 bases between. CDR1 and CDR2 from the germline V gene are LGHDT and YNNKEL (reference sequence). This CDR3 has 16 residues. The CDR3 protein is CASSGFGETVTGELFF. Written as DNA, the CDR3 is TGTGCCAGCTCAGGATTCGGTGAGACGGTCACCGGGGAGCTGTTTTTT.